The present T cell receptor (beta chain) was sequenced within a study of T cell changes during pregnancy in multiple sclerosis. V lost 3 bases to trimming and J lost 1 base; unmatched junction nucleotides: 23. From germline, CDR1 is KGHSH and CDR2 LQKENI. The CDR3 has 21 residues. This table comes from immunoSEQ multiplex PCR, and its TCRdb copy is limited to in-frame clones, with some not included. This sample has around 45,000 clones, with approximately 90% found just once. The TCR sequence derives from a female donor with multiple sclerosis, enrolled in a pregnancy study. V gene TRBV18 combines with J gene TRBJ1-2, with TRBD1 matching 7 bases. This material consisted of CD8+ T cells from peripheral blood mononuclear cells, taken in the second trimester of pregnancy. The CDR3 DNA is TGTGCCAGCTCACCGGATGACGAAGGGGACAGCGGCCGAATCCGTAACTATGGCTACACCTTC. The encoded protein is CASSPDDEGDSGRIRNYGYTF.